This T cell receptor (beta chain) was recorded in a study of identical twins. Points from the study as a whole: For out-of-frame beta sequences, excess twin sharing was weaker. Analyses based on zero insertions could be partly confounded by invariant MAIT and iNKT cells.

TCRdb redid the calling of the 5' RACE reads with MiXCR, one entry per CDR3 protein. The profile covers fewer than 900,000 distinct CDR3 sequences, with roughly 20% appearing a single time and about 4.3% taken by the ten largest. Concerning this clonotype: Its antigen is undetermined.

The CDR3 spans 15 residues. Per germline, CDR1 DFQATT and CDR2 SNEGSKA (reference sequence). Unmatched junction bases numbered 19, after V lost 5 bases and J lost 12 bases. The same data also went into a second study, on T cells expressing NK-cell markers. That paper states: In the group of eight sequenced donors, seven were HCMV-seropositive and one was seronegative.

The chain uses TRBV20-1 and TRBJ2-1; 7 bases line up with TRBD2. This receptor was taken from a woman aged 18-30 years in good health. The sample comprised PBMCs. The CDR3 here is CSAQLAPEGKVGQFF. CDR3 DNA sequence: TGCAGTGCTCAACTAGCGCCCGAAGGGAAGGTAGGGCAGTTCTTC.